This TCR beta chain came from a study of T cell repertoires in cytomegalovirus infection. Study details: CMV epitopes used comprised recently identified HLA-C-restricted ones and well-studied HLA-B-restricted ones. Evidence of both CMV infection and a matching HLA type came from public TCR beta signatures.

Using its own MiXCR run on the reads, TCRdb lists one record per CDR3 protein. This table has roughly 800,000 distinct CDR3 sequences, roughly 29% appearing once. This CDR3 region has 15 residues. V dropped 7 bases and J dropped 1; count of bases not matched to a gene: 6. Comments on this clonotype: Its antigen is as yet unknown.

The study, taken as a whole, reports: Frequencies of public TCR beta families were cumulated, and this identified carriers of CMV plus the relevant HLA. HLA-C-restricted, CMV-specific TCR beta clonotypes were dominant ex vivo.

The clonotype originates from a human donor in good health (CMV status not recorded). Some clones in this sample may be carry-over from other donors' samples. The chain joins TRBV12-3 or TRBV12-4 to TRBJ1-2; 10 bases align to TRBD1. The source was cultured CD8+ T cells from PBMCs, collected from culture after CMV antigen stimulation. Here the CDR3 reads CASTGTGAFNYGYTF. The CDR3 DNA sequence: TGTGCCAGCACCGGGACAGGGGCTTTTAACTATGGCTACACCTTC.